Listed below are T cell receptor beta chains from one sample, sequenced in a study of OX40 agonist ivuxolimab in advanced cancers. TCRdb's copy holds only in-frame clones and misses some; the assay was immunoSEQ multiplex PCR. The sample lists some 62,000 clones; about 90% were seen once. The starting material was CD4+ or CD8+ T cells sorted from blood, obtained in a trial of the OX40 agonist ivuxolimab. These TCRs come from an adult with an advanced solid tumor such as melanoma, head and neck, liver or kidney cancer. Both conserved end residues are part of each CDR3. Each record gives: J gene, V gene, clone size, D gene, CDR3 protein, CDR3 DNA. The D gene is left open where the match is weak. Clone size appears in some rows only: once, few, many, or a class for an expanded clone.

TRBJ2-7 TRBV23-1 . . CASTGLAYEQYF TGCGCCAGCACGGGGCTAGCCTACGAGCAGTACTTC
TRBJ2-5 TRBV5-1 . TRBD2 CASSGVAGGFGETQYF TGCGCCAGCAGCGGTGTAGCGGGAGGGTTTGGCGAGACCCAGTACTTC
TRBJ1-4 TRBV7-9 . . CASSKEKGREKLFF TGTGCCAGCAGCAAAGAGAAGGGGCGGGAAAAACTGTTTTTT
TRBJ2-3 TRBV6-4 . . CASSLSGTRTDTQYF TGTGCCAGCAGTTTATCCGGGACCCGCACAGATACGCAGTATTTT
TRBJ1-2 TRBV30 few TRBD1 CAWRPGQGPYGYTF TGTGCCTGGAGGCCAGGACAGGGACCCTATGGCTACACCTTC
TRBJ2-6 TRBV19 once TRBD1 CASSPRLLQGADTGANVLTF TGTGCCAGTAGTCCCCGCCTACTACAGGGGGCGGACACTGGGGCCAACGTCCTGACTTTC
TRBJ2-3 TRBV18 . . CASSPWRETDTQYF TGTGCCAGCTCACCGTGGAGGGAAACAGATACGCAGTATTTT
TRBJ1-2 TRBV4-1 . . CASSQGGGSYGYTF TGCGCCAGCAGCCAGGGAGGGGGGTCCTATGGCTACACCTTC
TRBJ2-3 TRBV30 . TRBD2 CAWSVRTGGRGF TGTGCCTGGAGTGTACGGACGGGAGGCCGGGGTTTT
TRBJ1-1 TRBV9 once . CASSPMSGLNTEAFF TGTGCCAGCAGCCCTATGTCGGGGCTGAACACTGAAGCTTTCTTT
TRBJ1-5 TRBV6-5 . TRBD1 CASSYSGQGSQPQHF TGTGCCAGCAGTTACTCCGGACAGGGAAGCCAGCCCCAGCATTTT
TRBJ2-3 TRBV5-8 once . CASSLIGGPDTQYF TGTGCCAGCAGCTTAATAGGGGGTCCAGATACGCAGTATTTT
TRBJ1-1 TRBV25-1 . . CASSVAETEAFF TGTGCCAGCAGTGTGGCCGAGACTGAAGCTTTCTTT
TRBJ1-2 TRBV28 . . CASSLEGYGYTF TGTGCCAGCAGTTTGGAAGGCTATGGCTACACCTTC
TRBJ2-1 TRBV19 few . CASSIRSGRPSYNEQFF TGTGCCAGTAGTATAAGGTCGGGGAGGCCCTCCTACAATGAGCAGTTCTTC
TRBJ2-1 TRBV7-6 . TRBD2 CASSLDPPSGWYNEQFF TGTGCCAGCAGCTTAGACCCCCCTAGCGGGTGGTACAATGAGCAGTTCTTC
TRBJ1-4 TRBV6-1 . . CASMAAGGEKLFF TGTGCCAGCATGGCGGCTGGGGGAGAAAAACTGTTTTTT
TRBJ1-1 TRBV7-9 . . CASSFGRNTEAFF TGTGCCAGCAGCTTTGGTAGAAACACTGAAGCTTTCTTT
TRBJ1-5 TRBV6-5 . TRBD1 CASSPGTGGSQPQHF TGTGCCAGCAGTCCCGGGACAGGGGGCAGTCAGCCCCAGCATTTT
TRBJ1-4 TRBV6-5 . . CASRGTNEKLFF TGTGCCAGCAGGGGGACTAATGAAAAACTGTTTTTT
TRBJ2-5 TRBV19 . . CASSTQGTKTQYF TGTGCCAGTAGTACGCAGGGGACGAAGACCCAGTACTTC
TRBJ2-3 TRBV5-1 . TRBD2 CATRLAGGSGTDTQYF TGCGCCACGAGGCTAGCGGGAGGGTCCGGCACAGATACGCAGTATTTT